This record covers a single T cell receptor beta chain. Antigen specificity is unknown. This sample is drawn from a study of T cell responses to AZD1222 COVID-19 vaccine. From germline, CDR1 is SGHTA and CDR2 FQGNSA. CDR3 length: 16 amino acids. V was clipped by 1 base and J by 0 bases, with 11 bases between them. Assay used: immunoSEQ multiplex PCR; TCRdb lists only in-frame clones, some missing. The profile shows about 93,000 clones, about 90% of them singletons. General study results and limits: Mapped onto spike, vaccine-associated CD4 TCRs spanned it and were dominant at 160-218 and 743-854. Repertoire sampling happened only post peak T cell response. Clonal diversity may have been underestimated, and the donors were mostly white British, with more females than males.

Sequenced here: peripheral blood, sampled on day 0 of MenACWY control vaccination. This chain joins TRBV7-2 and TRBJ2-3, with D perhaps matching TRBD1 or TRBD2 (6 bases each). The clonotype was recovered from an adult in good health. CDR3 DNA: TGTGCCAGCAGCTTAGGATGGGGGGCCAGCACAGATACGCAGTATTTT. Protein: CASSLGWGASTDTQYF. Based on the CDR3 plus reference TRBV7-2 and TRBJ2-3, the full variable domain is GAGVSQSPSNKVTEKGKDVELRCDPISGHTALYWYRQSLGQGLEFLIYFQGNSAPDKSGLPSDRFSAERTGGSVSTLTIQRTQQEDSAVYLCASSLGWGASTDTQYFGPGTRLTVL.